The TCR beta chain under discussion was sequenced for a study of T-cell reconstitution after alpha-beta-depleted transplantation in children. Preparation of the TCRbeta library involved a method that used unique molecular identifiers. A single record per CDR3 protein comes from TCRdb applying MiXCR to the PCR reads. The repertoire holds over 550,000 distinct CDR3 sequences, with 10% to 13% as singletons. This clonotype was seen many times. Germline CDR1 is MDHEN and CDR2 is SYDVKM. CDR3 length equals 13 residues. The germline V and J ends were trimmed by 7 bases and 5 bases, with 14 bases remaining between them.

The sequencing here drew on PBMCs from the stem cell graft donor, taken from the stem cell graft. The V gene is TRBV28, the J gene TRBJ2-5; tentatively, D is TRBD2 (6 bases). The clonotype originates from a human donor who donated a stem cell graft to a child with acute myeloid leukemia. Here the CDR3 DNA reads TGTGCCAGCACCCTCTCTGGGGGGGAGACCCAGTACTTC. Protein: CASTLSGGETQYF.